This TCR beta chain appears in the sequencing data of a study of blood T cells in healthy people across ages. A second PCR, run for roughly 7 to 12 cycles, used a sample-barcoded 5' primer plus a J-beta primer mix. TCRdb analysed the 5' RACE reads with MiXCR anew, one entry per CDR3 protein. The table lists more than 800,000 distinct CDR3 sequences, less than 50% of them singletons. This CDR3 contains 15 residues. Germline assignment: CDR1 SEHNR and CDR2 FQNEAQ (reference sequence). Trimming took 0 bases from V and 1 from J, leaving 9 bases between them. Sequenced: blood. The rearrangement links TRBV7-9 to TRBJ1-1, with a weak D call TRBD1 (5 bases). The origin of this receptor is a woman aged 60 to 75 in good health. The CDR3 DNA sequence: TGTGCCAGCAGCTTAGCCGCAGGGAAGAACACTGAAGCTTTCTTT. The encoded protein is CASSLAAGKNTEAFF.